Detailed here is one TCR beta chain. These data originate in a study of blood T cell repertoires in COVID-19. Study-wide context: The study drew acute and convalescent COVID-19 samples from the United States, Italy and Spain. The analysed material was cDNA or gDNA that came from T cells, B-cell-depleted T cells, or PBMCs.

V gave up 0 bases and J gave up 9 bases, with 9 bases separating them. This CDR3 is 13 amino acids long. From germline, CDR1 is SGHTA and CDR2 FQGTGA. In the authors' methods: Amplification from reference gene primers served as the basis for estimated nucleated cell counts. Profiling relied on immunoSEQ multiplex PCR, and the TCRdb table lists in-frame clones only, not all of them. Clonal size and the V and J genes are those of that table, whereas D and trimming came from the DNA. The sample consists of about 50,000 clones, 80% to 90% of them appearing once. The TCR comes from a man in his 70s with acute or convalescent COVID-19. The specimen was peripheral blood. V and J are TRBV7-3 and TRBJ2-1, with D unresolved. The chain's CDR3 is CASSLTRGSEQFF. The CDR3 DNA follows: TGTGCCAGCAGCTTAACGAGAGGCAGTGAGCAGTTCTTC.